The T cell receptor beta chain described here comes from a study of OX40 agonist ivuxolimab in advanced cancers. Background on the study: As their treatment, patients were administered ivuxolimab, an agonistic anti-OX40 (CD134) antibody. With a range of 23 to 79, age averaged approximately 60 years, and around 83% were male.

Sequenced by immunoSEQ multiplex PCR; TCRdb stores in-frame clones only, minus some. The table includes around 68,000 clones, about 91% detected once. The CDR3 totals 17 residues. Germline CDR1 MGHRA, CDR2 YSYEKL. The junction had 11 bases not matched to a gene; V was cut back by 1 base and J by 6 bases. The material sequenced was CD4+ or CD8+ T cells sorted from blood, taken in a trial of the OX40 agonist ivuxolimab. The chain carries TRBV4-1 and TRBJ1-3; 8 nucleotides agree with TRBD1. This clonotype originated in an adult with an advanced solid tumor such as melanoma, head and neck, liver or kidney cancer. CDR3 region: CASSQGPGGELENTIYF. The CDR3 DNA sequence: TGCGCCAGCAGCCAAGGACCAGGGGGCGAATTGGAAAACACCATATATTTT.